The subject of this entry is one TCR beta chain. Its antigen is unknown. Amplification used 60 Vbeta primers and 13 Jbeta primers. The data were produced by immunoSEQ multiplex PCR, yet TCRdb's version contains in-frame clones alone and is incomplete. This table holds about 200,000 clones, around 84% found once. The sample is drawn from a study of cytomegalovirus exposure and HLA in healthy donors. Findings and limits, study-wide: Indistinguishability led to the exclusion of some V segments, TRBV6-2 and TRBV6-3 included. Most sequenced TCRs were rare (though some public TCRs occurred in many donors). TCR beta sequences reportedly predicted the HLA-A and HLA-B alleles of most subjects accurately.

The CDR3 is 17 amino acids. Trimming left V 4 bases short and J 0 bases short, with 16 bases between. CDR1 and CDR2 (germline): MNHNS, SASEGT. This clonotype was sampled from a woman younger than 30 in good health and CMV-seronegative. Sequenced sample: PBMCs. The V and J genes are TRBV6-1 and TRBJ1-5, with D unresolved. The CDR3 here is CASSGGLATYSNQPQHF. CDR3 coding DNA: TGTGCCAGCAGTGGCGGGTTGGCGACGTATAGCAATCAGCCCCAGCATTTT.